These 23 T cell receptor beta chains were all obtained from the same sample, sequenced in a study of T cell responses to AZD1222 COVID-19 vaccine. The table came from immunoSEQ multiplex PCR; TCRdb's copy has only in-frame clones and leaves some out. The table shows around 180,000 clones, with roughly 92% occurring only once. The sample consisted of peripheral blood, taken on day 0 of AZD1222 vaccination. These receptors were collected from an adult in good health.

V is TRBV10-3 and J is TRBJ1-6, with D possibly being TRBD1 (5 bases). This CDR3 is built from 16 residues. Germline V gene lookup returns CDR1 ENHRY and CDR2 SYGVKD. Trimming stripped 0 bases from V and 4 bases from J, with 10 bases between. CDR3 in DNA: TGTGCCATCAGTGAGTCGAGGGGTGGGTATAATTCACCCCTCCACTTT. This translates into CAISESRGGYNSPLHF.

The chain uses TRBV4-1 and TRBJ1-3; TRBD1 matches at 8 bases. Losses at the gene ends were 3 bases for V and 1 base for J; bases not matched to a gene: 2. This CDR3 contains 15 residues. Germline CDR1 is MGHRA and CDR2 is YSYEKL. CDR3 in DNA: TGCGCCAGCAGCCAGGGACAGGCGTCTGGAAACACCATATATTTT. This encodes CASSQGQASGNTIYF.

This clone was observed once. The chain links TRBV7-8 to TRBJ2-7; D might be TRBD2 (6 bases). The germline CDR1 and CDR2 sequences are SGHVS and FQNEAQ. Trimming removed 5 bases at V and 6 bases at J, with 11 bases between. The CDR3 contains 12 residues. For the CDR3, the DNA is TGTGCCAGCAGCGCGCGGGACGGCGAGCAGTACTTC. Amino acid sequence: CASSARDGEQYF.

The V gene is TRBV7-2, the J gene TRBJ2-1, with D perhaps matching TRBD2 (5 bases). Per germline, CDR1 SGHTA and CDR2 FQGNSA. The CDR3 is 17 residues long. V was trimmed by 5 bases and J by 0 bases, leaving 17 bases between them. CDR3 nucleotide sequence: TGTGCCAGCAGCCCACGAGCGACGGGGTACTCCTACAATGAGCAGTTCTTC. Amino acids: CASSPRATGYSYNEQFF.

The chain carries TRBV3-1 (or the pseudogene TRBV3-2) and TRBJ2-1; no firm D call. Looked up from germline, CDR1 is LGHDT and CDR2 is YNNKEL (reference sequence). The CDR3 is 15 amino acids. The V and J ends lost 0 bases and 10 bases respectively, with 16 bases between them. As DNA, the CDR3 is TGTGCCAGCAGCCAAGAAGGCGAGGCCCTGACCGAGCAGTTCTTC. Its translation: CASSQEGEALTEQFF.

This chain joins TRBV7-2 and TRBJ2-7, with D hard to call. Germline CDR1 and CDR2: SGHTA and FQGNSA. There are 14 residues in the CDR3. V gave up 1 base and J gave up 0 bases, with 7 bases separating them. As DNA, the CDR3 is TGTGCCAGCAGCTTAGATCGATTCTCCTACGAGCAGTACGTC. It codes for CASSLDRFSYEQYV.

This sequence joins TRBV5-1 and TRBJ1-1, with D tentatively TRBD1 (6 bases). The CDR3 is made up of 14 amino acids. The V and J ends lost 1 base and 4 bases respectively, with 11 bases between them. Germline lookup yields CDR1 SGHRS and CDR2 YFSETQ. In DNA, the CDR3 is TGCGCCAGCAGCTTGACCCAGGGGTCCACTGAAGCTTTCTTT. It is translated as CASSLTQGSTEAFF.

This chain's CDR3 is CASYGGSEQYV. CDR3 nucleotide sequence: TGTGCCAGCTACGGGGGGAGCGAGCAGTACGTC. This chain uses TRBV6-6 with TRBJ2-7; 7 nucleotides agree with TRBD2. Losses at the gene ends were 8 bases for V and 6 bases for J; bases not matched to a gene: 4. This CDR3 is 11 amino acids long. Germline V gene sequence: CDR1 MNHNY, CDR2 SVGAGI (reference sequence).

This clone was recorded only once. The chain carries TRBV4-2 and TRBJ1-1; no clear D gene. The V gene lost 0 bases and the J gene lost 4 bases, with 6 bases spanning the gap. In germline, CDR1 is LGHNA, CDR2 YNFKEQ. The CDR3 has 13 amino acids. Written as DNA, the CDR3 is TGTGCCAGCAGCCAAGAAGGCCTCACTGAAGCTTTCTTT. Encoded protein: CASSQEGLTEAFF.

The V gene is TRBV27, the J gene TRBJ2-7; TRBD1 might be the D (5 bases). The CDR3 spans 13 residues. The V and J ends lost 5 bases and 2 bases respectively, with 10 bases between them. Germline loops: CDR1 MNHEY, CDR2 SMNVEV (reference sequence). CDR3 protein: CASSLQGPYEQYF. The CDR3 region has the DNA TGTGCCAGCAGTCTTCAGGGCCCCTACGAGCAGTACTTC.

As DNA, the CDR3 is TGTGCCAGCAGCGGAGGGAGTGCAAACTATGGCTACACCTTC. Encoded protein: CASSGGSANYGYTF. This chain uses TRBV7-2 with TRBJ1-2; no definite D call. Germline values: CDR1 SGHTA, CDR2 FQGNSA. Trimming removed 5 bases from V and 2 bases from J, with 12 bases in between. The CDR3 runs to 14 residues.

This clone was seen once. The chain recombines TRBV28 with TRBJ2-1; TRBD2 is a possible D gene (7 bases). V was shortened by 7 bases and J by 6 bases, with 13 bases between the two germline ends. Germline V CDR1 and CDR2: MDHEN, SYDVKM. CDR3 length equals 13 residues. This chain's CDR3 is CASMGGGGNEQFF. In DNA form, the CDR3 reads TGTGCCAGCATGGGGGGAGGGGGCAATGAGCAGTTCTTC. The full variable domain, with the rest looked up from reference TRBV28 and TRBJ2-1, is DVKVTQSSRYLVKRTGEKVFLECVQDMDHENMFWYRQDPGLGLRLIYFSYDVKMKEKGDIPEGYSVSREKKERFSLILESASTNQTSMYLCASMGGGGNEQFFGPGTRLTVL.

This rearrangement joins TRBV18 to TRBJ1-4; D is uncertain. Trimming pared 1 base from V and 6 bases from J, leaving 9 bases between. CDR3 size: 14 residues. Germline V CDR1 and CDR2: KGHSH, LQKENI. In DNA, the CDR3 is TGTGCCAGCTCACCACAATCGCCCGATGAAAAACTGTTTTTT. Protein sequence: CASSPQSPDEKLFF. The whole variable domain, filled in from reference TRBV18 and TRBJ1-4, reads NAGVMQNPRHLVRRRGQEARLRCSPMKGHSHVYWYRQLPEEGLKFMVYLQKENIIDESGMPKERFSAEFPKEGPSILRIQQVVRGDSAAYFCASSPQSPDEKLFFGSGTQLSVL.

CDR3 region: CASSSSSYNEQFF. In DNA, the CDR3 is TGCGCCAGCAGCTCAAGCTCCTACAATGAGCAGTTCTTC. The chain is built from TRBV5-1 and TRBJ2-1; D uncertain. The CDR3 spans 13 residues. V was pared by 3 bases and J by 0 bases, with 4 bases between. Germline loops: CDR1 SGHRS, CDR2 YFSETQ.

The chain has TRBV6-5 and TRBJ2-1; D is unresolved. Trimming pared 0 bases from V and 8 bases from J, leaving 8 bases between. This CDR3 spans 13 amino acids. Germline loops: CDR1 MNHEY, CDR2 SVGAGI. The CDR3 DNA reads as TGTGCCAGCAGTTACTCTCTCGAGCATGAGCAGTTCTTC. Protein product: CASSYSLEHEQFF.

The chain couples TRBV2 to TRBJ1-5; TRBD1 might be the D (5 bases). Germline CDR1 is SNHLY and CDR2 is FYNNEI. This CDR3 spans 13 amino acids. V was pared by 1 base and J by 5 bases, with 6 bases between. In DNA form, the CDR3 reads TGTGCCAGCAGTGAAGAAGGGGATCAGCCCCAGCATTTT. It yields the protein CASSEEGDQPQHF.

This rearrangement joins TRBV4-3 to TRBJ1-2; no clear D. This CDR3 region has 15 residues. Germline values: CDR1 LGHNA, CDR2 YSLEER. Deletions cut 0 bases from V and 3 bases from J, with 11 bases between. The CDR3 here is CASSQEIGSHYGYTF. CDR3 in DNA: TGCGCCAGCAGCCAAGAGATCGGCAGCCACTATGGCTACACCTTC.

Written as DNA, the CDR3 is TGTGCCAGCAGCGTAGGATCAGGCTACACCTTC. As protein: CASSVGSGYTF. The chain couples TRBV9 to TRBJ1-2; D is undetermined. This CDR3 has 11 amino acids. Germline assignment: CDR1 SGDLS and CDR2 YYNGEE. Trimming cost V 0 bases and J 8 bases, with 5 bases left between them. The variable domain in full, completed from reference TRBV9 and TRBJ1-2, reads DSGVTQTPKHLITATGQRVTLRCSPRSGDLSVYWYQQSLDQGLQFLIQYYNGEERAKGNILERFSAQQFPDLHSELNLSSLELGDSALYFCASSVGSGYTFGSGTRLTVV.

The chain has TRBV18 and TRBJ2-1; weak D call: TRBD1 (5 bases). The V and J ends lost 2 bases and 2 bases respectively, with 10 bases between them. CDR3 length: 15 residues. In germline, CDR1 is KGHSH, CDR2 LQKENI. The CDR3 loop is CASSPRLGAYNEQFF. Here the CDR3 DNA reads TGTGCCAGCTCACCAAGGTTAGGGGCCTACAATGAGCAGTTCTTC.

This rearrangement joins TRBV4-3 to TRBJ2-4; TRBD2 is a possible D gene (6 bases). Germline V gene lookup returns CDR1 LGHNA and CDR2 YSLEER. The CDR3 has 17 residues. V lost 3 bases and J lost 5, with 20 bases in between. As DNA, the CDR3 is TGCGCCAGCAGCCACCCTCCGGGACGCAGGGAGGAAAACATTCAGTACTTC. It codes for CASSHPPGRREENIQYF.

V gene TRBV24-1 combines with J gene TRBJ1-1; D uncertain. This CDR3 comprises 12 residues. Germline lookup yields CDR1 KGHDR and CDR2 SFDVKD. The V end was cut by 9 bases, the J end by 5 bases, with 12 bases between. The CDR3 loop is CATSTGGTEAFF. The CDR3 region has the DNA TGTGCCACCTCGACTGGAGGGACTGAAGCTTTCTTT.

The chain has TRBV28 and TRBJ1-5; no firm D call. The germline V gene encodes CDR1 MDHEN and CDR2 SYDVKM. The CDR3 is 13 residues long. V was pared by 3 bases and J by 4 bases, with 7 bases between. The CDR3 region is CASSLAGNQPQHF. The CDR3 DNA sequence: TGTGCCAGCAGTTTGGCAGGTAATCAGCCCCAGCATTTT.

This clone was seen once. The V call is TRBV2, the J call TRBJ2-3, with TRBD2 matching 9 bases. This CDR3 region has 18 residues. CDR1 and CDR2 (germline): SNHLY, FYNNEI. V was clipped by 4 bases and J by 5 bases; unmatched bases: 16. CDR3 DNA: TGTGCCAGCAGTGTCCGTCTCTCTGGCGGGGGGGCGATAGATACGCAGTATTTT. It specifies CASSVRLSGGGAIDTQYF.